The TCR beta chain under discussion was sequenced for a study of cytomegalovirus exposure and HLA in healthy donors. Primers: 60 Vbeta forward and 13 Jbeta reverse. Assay used: immunoSEQ multiplex PCR; TCRdb lists only in-frame clones, some missing. The repertoire holds 95,000 to 100,000 clones, with less than 85% as singletons. CDR3 length equals 15 residues. The germline V gene has CDR1 SEHNR and CDR2 FQNEAQ (reference sequence). In the case of this clone: The junction and the germline gene differ at one end; a read error may be behind it.

The material sequenced was PBMCs. The chain recombines TRBV7-9 with TRBJ1-1; 8 bases align to TRBD1. The source is a woman aged 60-75 years in good health and CMV-seropositive. The CDR3, as DNA: TGTTCCAGCAGCTTTTCAGGGGGCATCAACACTGAAGCTTTCTTT. Protein: CSSSFSGGINTEAFF. Full variable domain (missing parts from reference TRBV7-9 and TRBJ1-1): DTGVSQNPRHKITKRGQNVTFRCDPISEHNRLYWYRQTLGQGPEFLTYFQNEAQLEKSRLLSDRFSAERPKGSFSTLEIQRTEQGDSAMYLCSSSFSGGINTEAFFGQGTRLTVV.